The clone carrying this T cell receptor beta chain was seen repeatedly, ten times or more. Its specificity is unknown. The data derive from a study of molecular identifiers for immune sequencing clone quantification. Preparation of the bulk TCR libraries relied on previously described methods and listed TCR primers. From the PCR reads, TCRdb called clonotypes with MiXCR, one entry per CDR3 protein. The sample lists about 510,000 distinct CDR3 sequences, roughly 26% occurring once. The study, taken as a whole, reports: Over 99% of CMV-specific effector molecules, but under 1% of naive ones, were in clones above 20 copies.

The sample was naive CD8+ T cells from blood, with Jurkat cell RNA spiked in. The subset is: FACS-sorted CD8+CD4-CCR7+CD45RA+ naive T cells. This TCR came from a human donor in good health. Some libraries in this study had Jurkat cell RNA spiked in.

The CDR3 here is CSVSPAAVKANEKLFF. CDR3 DNA sequence: TGCAGCGTCTCCCCGGCGGCAGTTAAAGCTAATGAAAAACTGTTTTTT. The rearrangement links TRBV29-1 to TRBJ1-4; D gene uncertain. The length of the CDR3 is 16 residues. V was trimmed by 6 bases and J by 3 bases, leaving 20 bases between them. Looked up from germline, CDR1 is SQVTM and CDR2 is ANQGSEA.